This TCR beta chain was identified in a study of blood T cell repertoires in COVID-19. Whole-study context: Whether acute or convalescent, the COVID-19 samples came from the United States, Italy and Spain. T cells, B-cell-depleted T cells, or PBMCs provided the cDNA or gDNA that served as material.

This CDR3 has 15 residues. Germline lookup yields CDR1 LNHDA and CDR2 SQIVND (reference sequence). V lost 4 bases and J lost 3; bases outside the gene matches: 6. Source study methods: Estimated nucleated cell counts came from reference gene primer amplification. Sequencing used immunoSEQ multiplex PCR; TCRdb keeps in-frame clones, though not all of them. V and J calls and clone size are given by that table; D and trimming were obtained from the DNA. Altogether 60,000 to 70,000 clones are present, 75% to 95% being singletons, with the ten largest covering less than 15%. Sequences were obtained from peripheral blood. This clonotype was obtained from a human donor with active COVID-19. The donor label of this sample is uncertain. The gene calls are TRBV19 and TRBJ2-7; 10 nucleotides agree with TRBD1. The CDR3 is CASSTRQGAVYEQYF. The DNA for the CDR3 is TGTGCCAGTAGTACCAGACAGGGGGCAGTCTACGAGCAGTACTTC.